The next 21 T cell receptor beta chains were all read from a single sample in a study of OX40 agonist ivuxolimab in advanced cancers. Repertoires were generated with immunoSEQ multiplex PCR, while TCRdb's copy carries only in-frame clones and drops some. The repertoire holds 30,000 to 35,000 clones, around 87% seen once, with roughly 25% in the top ten. This specimen was CD4+ or CD8+ T cells sorted from blood, taken in a trial of the OX40 agonist ivuxolimab. The origin of the receptors is an adult with an advanced solid tumor such as melanoma, head and neck, liver or kidney cancer.

V usage is TRBV2 and J usage is TRBJ1-6; 9 bases are shared with TRBD1. J was trimmed by 6 bases and V by 4 bases; bases with no gene match: 7. Germline V gene lookup returns CDR1 SNHLY and CDR2 FYNNEI. The CDR3 spans 16 residues. The CDR3 loop is CASSVWGQGINSPLHF. The DNA for the CDR3 is TGTGCCAGCAGTGTTTGGGGACAGGGAATTAATTCACCCCTCCACTTT.

The chain is built from TRBV5-1 and TRBJ2-2; D might be TRBD1 (6 bases). Germline assignment: CDR1 SGHRS and CDR2 YFSETQ. This CDR3 spans 16 amino acids. Trimming took 1 base from V and 3 from J, leaving 13 bases between them. The CDR3 reads CASSLIPYRDTGELFF. In DNA form, the CDR3 reads TGCGCCAGCAGCTTGATACCTTACAGGGACACCGGGGAGCTGTTTTTT.

This chain uses TRBV19 with TRBJ2-1, with 15 bases that match TRBD2. The germline V gene has CDR1 LNHDA and CDR2 SQIVND (reference sequence). V lost 5 bases and J lost 6; bases outside the gene matches: 11. This CDR3 comprises 18 residues. CDR3: CASSLRTSGRAMFNEQFF. The CDR3 bases are TGTGCCAGTAGTCTACGGACTAGCGGGAGGGCCATGTTCAATGAGCAGTTCTTC.

The CDR3: CASSIGRSTYEQYF. In nucleotides, the CDR3 is TGTGCCAGTAGTATTGGCAGATCTACCTACGAGCAGTACTTC. The chain recombines TRBV19 with TRBJ2-7; no firm D call. From germline, CDR1 is LNHDA and CDR2 SQIVND (reference sequence). V was cut by 3 bases and J by 2 bases, with 11 bases left in between. The CDR3 spans 14 residues.

This rearrangement joins TRBV6-9 to TRBJ1-5; TRBD1 matches 7 bases. The germline V gene has CDR1 MNHGY and CDR2 SVAAGI. The V gene end was trimmed by 6 bases and the J gene end by 4 bases; junction bases not matched to a gene: 6. This CDR3 region has 14 residues. CDR3 coding DNA: TGTGCCAGCAGCCCGGGACAGAAGAATCAGCCCCAGCATTTT. It is translated as CASSPGQKNQPQHF.

The V gene is TRBV15, the J gene TRBJ1-2, with 7 bases lining up with TRBD1. This CDR3 spans 15 amino acids. Germline CDR1 and CDR2: LNHNV and YYDKDF (reference sequence). Trimming took 0 bases from V and 2 from J; bases not matched to a gene: 3. The CDR3 protein is CATSREIQGNYGYTF. CDR3 DNA sequence: TGTGCCACCAGCAGAGAAATACAGGGGAACTATGGCTACACCTTC.

The chain combines TRBV7-9 with TRBJ2-2; possible D gene TRBD1, 5 bases. The CDR3 is 14 residues long. With 1 base removed from V and 3 bases from J, the gap between germline ends came to 6 bases. Germline V gene lookup returns CDR1 SEHNR and CDR2 FQNEAQ (reference sequence). The CDR3 loop is CASSLGQHTGELFF. CDR3 sequence (DNA): TGTGCCAGCAGCTTAGGACAGCACACCGGGGAGCTGTTTTTT.

The gene calls are TRBV13 and TRBJ2-1; TRBD1 matches at 9 bases. With 5 bases clipped from V and 3 bases from J, the junction kept 8 bases outside the gene matches. Looked up from germline, CDR1 is PRHDT and CDR2 is FYEKMQ (reference sequence). The CDR3 spans 16 residues. DNA for the CDR3: TGTGCCAGCAGCCCCGCTCCGGGACAGGGCTACAATGAGCAGTTCTTC. Protein: CASSPAPGQGYNEQFF.

V gene TRBV9 combines with J gene TRBJ1-3; D ambiguous. Germline lookup yields CDR1 SGDLS and CDR2 YYNGEE. Trimming cost V 4 bases and J 0 bases, with 11 bases left between them. CDR3 size: 15 residues. Here the CDR3 reads CASSRLQGSGNTIYF. The CDR3 nucleotides read TGTGCCAGCAGCCGCCTTCAAGGCTCTGGAAACACCATATATTTT.

This rearrangement joins TRBV29-1 to TRBJ1-1, with D possibly matching TRBD1 (5 bases). Germline CDR1 is SQVTM and CDR2 is ANQGSEA. The CDR3 runs to 12 residues. V lost 7 bases to trimming and J lost 4 bases, with 13 bases between them. The CDR3 DNA sequence: TGCAGCGCCTTTCGACAGAGCACTGAAGCTTTCTTT. It is translated as CSAFRQSTEAFF. Filled out from reference TRBV29-1 and TRBJ1-1, the complete variable domain reads SAVISQKPSRDICQRGTSLTIQCQVDSQVTMMFWYRQQPGQSLTLIATANQGSEATYESGFVIDKFPISRPNLTFSTLTVSNMSPEDSSIYLCSAFRQSTEAFFGQGTRLTVV.

The V and J genes are TRBV19 and TRBJ1-6; tentatively, D is TRBD1 (5 bases). The germline CDR1 and CDR2 sequences are LNHDA and SQIVND (reference sequence). The V gene lost 9 bases and the J gene lost 8 bases, with 26 bases spanning the gap. This CDR3 has 17 residues. CDR3 in DNA: TGTGCCAGCAGGGAGACACTCAAACCCCTGGTAGATTCACCCCTCCACTTT. Residues: CASRETLKPLVDSPLHF.

J is TRBJ2-1 and V is TRBV2, with TRBD1 as a possible D gene (7 bases). V lost 7 bases and J lost 4, with 14 bases in between. CDR3 length: 14 amino acids. CDR1 and CDR2 from the germline V gene are SNHLY and FYNNEI. In DNA, the CDR3 is TGTGCCAGCAAATGGAGGGACAGATACAATGAGCAGTTCTTC. Translated, it gives CASKWRDRYNEQFF.

V and J are TRBV7-2 and TRBJ2-3, with a tentative D call TRBD1 (5 bases). The CDR3 is 13 amino acids. Trimming cost V 3 bases and J 4 bases, with 8 bases left between them. CDR1 SGHTA and CDR2 FQGNSA come from the germline V gene. The CDR3 spells CASSFRAPDTQYF. CDR3 in DNA: TGTGCCAGCAGCTTCAGGGCCCCAGATACGCAGTATTTT.

The rearrangement joins TRBV5-1 to TRBJ2-1, with TRBD2 matching 11 bases. This CDR3 comprises 16 residues. Per the germline V gene, CDR1 is SGHRS and CDR2 is YFSETQ. V was clipped by 0 bases and J by 2 bases; unmatched bases: 1. The CDR3 protein is CASSLELAGAYNEQFF. CDR3 in DNA: TGCGCCAGCAGCTTGGAACTAGCGGGAGCCTACAATGAGCAGTTCTTC.

The chain couples TRBV28 to TRBJ2-1; 9 positions match TRBD2. Looked up from germline, CDR1 is MDHEN and CDR2 is SYDVKM. With V trimmed by 6 bases and J by 13 bases, 10 bases remained unmatched. The CDR3 consists of 13 residues. The CDR3 nucleotides read TGTGCCAGCAGCTCCTTTAGCGGGGGCCTCCAGTTCTTC. Translating gives CASSSFSGGLQFF.

By sample share, this clone is medium-sized. This chain uses TRBV4-1 with TRBJ2-3, with 9 nucleotides matching TRBD1. Germline V gene lookup returns CDR1 MGHRA and CDR2 YSYEKL. This CDR3 contains 17 residues. V lost 0 bases, J lost 3 bases, and 7 bases stayed unmatched. DNA for the CDR3: TGCGCCAGCAGCCAAGATGACCGGACAGGGGTTACAGATACGCAGTATTTT. As protein: CASSQDDRTGVTDTQYF.

This clone occurred a few times. The rearrangement uses TRBV5-1 and TRBJ1-3; D not certain. Germline assignment: CDR1 SGHRS and CDR2 YFSETQ. The CDR3 extends over 15 amino acids. V lost 5 bases to trimming and J lost 0 bases, with 12 bases between them. CDR3 residues: CASSALSRSGNTIYF. DNA for the CDR3: TGCGCCAGCAGTGCCCTATCCCGCTCTGGAAACACCATATATTTT.

This sequence joins TRBV19 and TRBJ2-2; 10 bases agree with TRBD1. This CDR3 has 17 residues. The V segment lost 4 bases and the J segment 0 bases; nucleotides outside the gene matches: 5. CDR1 and CDR2 from the germline V gene are LNHDA and SQIVND (reference sequence). The CDR3 here is CASSNSGTGANTGELFF. The CDR3 DNA follows: TGTGCCAGTAGTAATTCCGGGACAGGGGCGAACACCGGGGAGCTGTTTTTT. The whole variable domain, filled in from reference TRBV19 and TRBJ2-2, reads DGGITQSPKYLFRKEGQNVTLSCEQNLNHDAMYWYRQDPGQGLRLIYYSQIVNDFQKGDIAEGYSVSREKKESFPLTVTSAQKNPTAFYLCASSNSGTGANTGELFFGEGSRLTVL.

The V call is TRBV4-1, the J call TRBJ1-2; 8 nucleotides line up with TRBD1. The CDR3 runs to 16 residues. Trimming took 4 bases from V and 0 from J; bases not matched to a gene: 7. Germline V gene lookup returns CDR1 MGHRA and CDR2 YSYEKL. The DNA of the CDR3 is TGCGCCAGCAGCCGGGGGACAGGACTTTCTAACTATGGCTACACCTTC. Translating gives CASSRGTGLSNYGYTF.

The chain joins TRBV6-5 to TRBJ1-3; no clear D. The CDR3 has 11 amino acids. The V end lost 4 bases, the J end lost 3 bases, and 1 base lay between the germline ends. CDR1 is MNHEY, CDR2 SVGAGI, per germline. The CDR3 spells CASSFGNTIYF. The CDR3 DNA sequence: TGTGCCAGCAGTTTTGGAAACACCATATATTTT.

The chain recombines TRBV5-1 with TRBJ2-7; 7 nucleotides match TRBD2. In germline, CDR1 is SGHRS, CDR2 YFSETQ. CDR3 length equals 14 residues. The V segment lost 3 bases and the J segment 6 bases; nucleotides outside the gene matches: 9. CDR3 amino acids: CASSSGGLEGEQYF. CDR3 nucleotides: TGCGCCAGCAGCTCGGGAGGATTGGAGGGCGAGCAGTACTTC.